A single sample gave rise to the 21 T cell receptor beta chains below, sequenced in a study of blood T cell repertoires in COVID-19. Using immunoSEQ multiplex PCR, the repertoire was profiled, and TCRdb retains in-frame clones only, with some absent. The sample shows 190,000 or so clones, 65% to 85% of them seen only once. The sample consisted of peripheral blood. The source is a man aged 50-59 years with active or convalescent COVID-19.

CDR3 bases: TGCGCCAGCAGCCTAGAATCTCGGAGGGATACGCAGTATTTT. Its protein product is CASSLESRRDTQYF. J is TRBJ2-3 and V is TRBV5-1; the D gene is possibly TRBD2 (5 bases). Germline CDR1 is SGHRS and CDR2 is YFSETQ. Trimming took off 4 bases at V and 6 bases at J, with 15 bases between the two ends. The CDR3 spans 14 residues. Based on the CDR3 plus reference TRBV5-1 and TRBJ2-3, the full variable domain is KAGVTQTPRYLIKTRGQQVTLSCSPISGHRSVSWYQQTPGQGLQFLFEYFSETQRNKGNFPGRFSGRQFSNSRSEMNVSTLELGDSALYLCASSLESRRDTQYFGPGTRLTVL.

The DNA of the CDR3 is TGTGCCAGCAGCTTATCGGCAGGGGTGACCGAAGCTTTCTTT. This codes for CASSLSAGVTEAFF. The chain employs TRBV7-9 and TRBJ1-1; TRBD1 might be the D (6 bases). Germline-derived CDR1 and CDR2 are SEHNR and FQNEAQ (reference sequence). The CDR3 extends over 14 amino acids. Between the trimmed V and J ends, which lost 2 bases and 8 bases, there was a span of 15 bases.

The V gene is TRBV5-1, the J gene TRBJ2-1, with 8 bases that match TRBD2. Germline V gene lookup returns CDR1 SGHRS and CDR2 YFSETQ. J lost 3 bases, V lost 0 bases, and 5 bases had no gene match. The CDR3 extends over 16 amino acids. As DNA, the CDR3 is TGCGCCAGCAGCTTGGAAGCGGGAGTAGGCTACAATGAGCAGTTCTTC. Amino acid sequence: CASSLEAGVGYNEQFF. Using reference TRBV5-1 and TRBJ2-1 for the parts outside the CDR3, the full variable domain is KAGVTQTPRYLIKTRGQQVTLSCSPISGHRSVSWYQQTPGQGLQFLFEYFSETQRNKGNFPGRFSGRQFSNSRSEMNVSTLELGDSALYLCASSLEAGVGYNEQFFGPGTRLTVL.

About this clone itself: One end of the junction is discordant with germline, which a read error may explain. The CDR3 here is CARRGEGASHEQYF. In DNA form, the CDR3 reads TGCGCCCGGCGGGGGGAGGGGGCATCGCACGAGCAGTACTTC. This chain uses TRBV9 with TRBJ2-7, with D perhaps matching TRBD2 (8 bases). The CDR3 is 14 residues long. Germline CDR1 and CDR2: SGDLS and YYNGEE.

This clone was observed a handful of times. The V and J genes are TRBV5-1 and TRBJ1-4, with 9 bases matching TRBD1. Unmatched junction bases numbered 8, after V lost 4 bases and J lost 4 bases. CDR3 size: 16 residues. Per the germline V gene, CDR1 is SGHRS and CDR2 is YFSETQ. CDR3 nucleotide sequence: TGCGCCAGCAGCCTGGGACAGGGCTGGAATAATGAAAAACTGTTTTTT. Protein product: CASSLGQGWNNEKLFF.

V and J are TRBV7-8 and TRBJ1-2; 8 bases align to TRBD1. Germline V gene sequence: CDR1 SGHVS, CDR2 FQNEAQ. V lost 0 bases, J lost 2 bases, and 8 bases stayed unmatched. The CDR3 has 17 amino acids. CDR3 in amino acids: CASSLAIYRGGNYGYTF. The CDR3 coding sequence is TGTGCCAGCAGCTTAGCGATTTACAGGGGGGGAAACTATGGCTACACCTTC.

CDR3 bases: TGCGCCAGCGGATCTTTTCCAGCGGGAGCCGACGAGCAGTACTTC. Translation: CASGSFPAGADEQYF. The chain recombines TRBV5-1 with TRBJ2-7, with 8 bases identical to TRBD2. Trimming at V came to 7 bases and at J to 5 bases, leaving 14 bases not matched to a gene. The CDR3 loop spans 15 amino acids. Germline CDR1 reads SGHRS; CDR2 reads YFSETQ. Full variable domain (remainder filled in from reference TRBV5-1 and TRBJ2-7): KAGVTQTPRYLIKTRGQQVTLSCSPISGHRSVSWYQQTPGQGLQFLFEYFSETQRNKGNFPGRFSGRQFSNSRSEMNVSTLELGDSALYLCASGSFPAGADEQYFGPGTRLTVT.

This clone was found a few times. This chain joins TRBV4-3 and TRBJ2-3, with TRBD2 matching over 7 bases. The V and J ends lost 2 bases and 0 bases, in that order; junction bases with no gene match: 5. Germline CDR1 reads LGHNA; CDR2 reads YSLEER. The CDR3 runs 16 residues. The CDR3 sequence is CASSQLAAPSTDTQYF. In DNA form, the CDR3 reads TGCGCCAGCAGCCAACTAGCGGCCCCTAGCACAGATACGCAGTATTTT.

This clone has a single count. The V and J genes are TRBV10-3 and TRBJ2-3; D ambiguous. Between the trimmed V and J ends, which lost 11 bases and 6 bases, there was a span of 9 bases. CDR1 is ENHRY, CDR2 SYGVKD, per germline. The CDR3 spans 10 residues. This chain's CDR3 is CAAGWDTQYF. CDR3 nucleotide sequence: TGTGCCGCCGGTTGGGATACGCAGTATTTT.

The chain couples TRBV10-2 to TRBJ2-1; 7 positions match TRBD2. Germline loops: CDR1 WSHSY, CDR2 SAAADI. The V segment lost 0 bases and the J segment 4 bases; nucleotides outside the gene matches: 6. The CDR3 length is 16 residues. DNA of the CDR3: TGCGCCAGCAGTGAGTCGCCTAGCGGAACTTACAATGAGCAGTTCTTC. It codes for CASSESPSGTYNEQFF.

This clone was seen only once. The gene calls are TRBV7-2 and TRBJ2-7, with 11 bases lining up with TRBD2. In germline, CDR1 is SGHTA, CDR2 FQGNSA. The CDR3 contains 16 residues. V shed 3 bases and J 3 bases; nucleotides not matched to a gene: 7. CDR3 sequence (DNA): TGTGCCAGCAGCTTCCCGGGGACTAGCGGAAACTACGAGCAGTACTTC. Its protein product is CASSFPGTSGNYEQYF. Looking up the rest from reference TRBV7-2 and TRBJ2-7 gives the full variable domain: GAGVSQSPSNKVTEKGKDVELRCDPISGHTALYWYRQSLGQGLEFLIYFQGNSAPDKSGLPSDRFSAERTGGSVSTLTIQRTQQEDSAVYLCASSFPGTSGNYEQYFGPGTRLTVT.

The chain links TRBV19 to TRBJ2-3; 11 bases are shared with TRBD2. The CDR3 is 16 amino acids. Trimming took 5 bases from V and 4 from J; bases not matched to a gene: 8. Germline values: CDR1 LNHDA, CDR2 SQIVND (reference sequence). For the CDR3, the DNA is TGTGCCAGTAGTGAGCTATTAGCGGGAGGGTCAGATACGCAGTATTTT. Residues: CASSELLAGGSDTQYF.

This rearrangement joins TRBV6-2 or TRBV6-3 to TRBJ1-1; D unclear. The CDR3 has 14 amino acids. The V gene's germline CDR1 is MNHEY and CDR2 SVGEGT. V dropped 2 bases and J dropped 0 bases, with 7 bases sitting between them. DNA for the CDR3: TGTGCCAGCAGTTACAACGGGGTGAACACTGAAGCTTTCTTT. This gives the protein CASSYNGVNTEAFF.

This clone was counted once. Other DNA sequences of this sample code for an identical CDR3. J is TRBJ1-3 and V is TRBV5-1; 10 bases align to TRBD1. The CDR3 covers 15 residues. After removal of 4 bases from V and 4 bases from J, the junction contained 5 bases not matched to a gene. CDR1 is SGHRS and CDR2 is YFSETQ in the germline V gene. CDR3 amino acids: CASSRDRGSGNTIYF. As DNA, the CDR3 is TGCGCCAGCAGCCGGGACAGGGGCTCCGGAAACACCATATATTTT. The full variable domain, rest sourced from reference TRBV5-1 and TRBJ1-3, is KAGVTQTPRYLIKTRGQQVTLSCSPISGHRSVSWYQQTPGQGLQFLFEYFSETQRNKGNFPGRFSGRQFSNSRSEMNVSTLELGDSALYLCASSRDRGSGNTIYFGEGSWLTVV.

The chain has TRBV6-6 and TRBJ2-7, with 9 bases aligning to TRBD1. This CDR3 has 14 residues. The germline V gene encodes CDR1 MNHNY and CDR2 SVGAGI (reference sequence). With V trimmed by 2 bases and J by 6 bases, 5 bases remained unmatched. CDR3 sequence: CASSYPGQGGEQYF. CDR3 bases: TGTGCCAGCAGTTACCCGGGACAGGGCGGCGAGCAGTACTTC.

Here the CDR3 DNA reads TGTGCCAGCAGCTTGTCCGGTCCGGATGAAAAACTGTTTTTT. Its translation: CASSLSGPDEKLFF. The rearrangement links TRBV5-6 to TRBJ1-4; no firm D call. The V end lost 1 base, the J end lost 6 bases, and 10 bases lay between the germline ends. The CDR3 totals 14 residues. CDR1 is SGHDT, CDR2 YYEEEE, per germline.

The V call is TRBV11-2, the J call TRBJ2-1; TRBD2 agrees at 8 bases. This CDR3 has 17 residues. V was pared by 2 bases and J by 5 bases, with 11 bases of the junction left unmatched. The germline V gene has CDR1 SGHAT and CDR2 FQNNGV. The CDR3 spells CASSLQSREGGNNEQFF. CDR3 DNA sequence: TGTGCCAGCAGCTTACAATCACGGGAGGGAGGGAACAATGAGCAGTTCTTC.

There are a few counts of this clone. The chain joins TRBV19 to TRBJ1-3; TRBD1 is a possible D gene (5 bases). The CDR3 length is 12 residues. Germline loops: CDR1 LNHDA, CDR2 SQIVND (reference sequence). DNA for the CDR3: TGTGCTACTCGGGGGGCTGGAAACACCATATATTTT. This gives the protein CATRGAGNTIYF.

This clone appeared once. The rearrangement joins TRBV7-2 to TRBJ2-4, with D tentatively TRBD1 (6 bases). V was trimmed by 4 bases and J by 11 bases, leaving 18 bases between them. The CDR3 has 14 residues. Germline values: CDR1 SGHTA, CDR2 FQGNSA. For the CDR3, the DNA is TGTGCCAGCAGCTCGCAAACCGGGACATTGTTTCAGTACTTC. Its protein product is CASSSQTGTLFQYF.

This rearrangement joins TRBV5-1 to TRBJ1-6; 9 bases are a match to TRBD1. This CDR3 is 15 amino acids long. CDR1 is SGHRS and CDR2 is YFSETQ in the germline V gene. After removal of 3 bases from V and 10 bases from J, the junction contained 8 bases not matched to a gene. CDR3 DNA sequence: TGCGCCAGCAGCTCCTCTACAGGGGGCGGATCACCCCTCCACTTT. This codes for CASSSSTGGGSPLHF.

This chain joins TRBV7-2 and TRBJ2-7; TRBD1 matches 8 bases. The germline CDR1 and CDR2 sequences are SGHTA and FQGNSA. The V and J ends lost 4 bases and 0 bases, in that order; junction bases with no gene match: 2. CDR3 length equals 14 residues. The CDR3 region is CASSSGTGSYEQYF. The CDR3 DNA follows: TGTGCCAGCAGCTCCGGGACAGGCTCCTACGAGCAGTACTTC.